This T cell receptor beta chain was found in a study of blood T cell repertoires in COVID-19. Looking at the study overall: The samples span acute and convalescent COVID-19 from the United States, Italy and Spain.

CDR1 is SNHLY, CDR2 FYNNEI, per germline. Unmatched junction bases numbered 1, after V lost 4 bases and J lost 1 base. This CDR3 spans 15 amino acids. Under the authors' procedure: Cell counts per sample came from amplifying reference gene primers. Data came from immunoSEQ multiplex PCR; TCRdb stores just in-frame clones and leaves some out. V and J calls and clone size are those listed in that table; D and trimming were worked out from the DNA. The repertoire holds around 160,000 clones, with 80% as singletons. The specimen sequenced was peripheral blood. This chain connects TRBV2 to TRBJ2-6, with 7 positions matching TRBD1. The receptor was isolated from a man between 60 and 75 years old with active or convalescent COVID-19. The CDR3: CASSAGGSGANVLTF. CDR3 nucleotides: TGTGCCAGCAGTGCAGGGGGTTCTGGGGCCAACGTCCTGACTTTC.